Described below is a single TCR beta chain sequence and its context. This clonotype was seen only a few times. Its antigen remains unidentified. Base-call qualities are not available, and no considerably larger clone is one nucleotide away. The sample's treatment or condition label is to be understood as: allogeneic hematopoietic cell transplantation with graft depleted of TCRalphabeta T cells and CD19 B cells. The children who served as transplant recipients had been given grafts of TCRalphabeta/CD19-depleted allogeneic hematopoietic cells. The sample comes from a study of T-cell reconstitution after alpha-beta-depleted transplantation in children (dated by TCRdb to the mid-2010s). In terms of the full investigation: The study quantitatively tracked T-cell immune reconstitution after TCRalphabeta/CD19-depleted allogeneic hematopoietic cell transplantation in children using TCR repertoire profiling. What the research found in general, with its limitations: In some patients, the high TCRbeta diversity seen at day 60 was put down to recipient T cells and intrathymic progenitors that had survived conditioning. Over subsequent months, a decline in hyperexpanded clone frequencies was noted, and after one year, T-cell counts and TCRbeta diversity were mostly ascribed to newly produced T cells. The apparently early recovery of alphabetaT-cell counts about two months after transplant reportedly depended on only several hundred rapidly expanded clones that came from non-depleted graft cells.

CDR1 and CDR2 are drawn from the germline V gene: KGHSH, LQKENI. The CDR3 holds 11 amino acids from the cysteine to the phenylalanine. This entry keeps only the CDR3 DNA: 33 bases, framed from base 1. The trim is 1 base for V and 6 bases for J, with a gap of 3 bases between the germline ends. The method was PCR. The instrument was an Illumina HiSeq 2500. TCR library preparation used molecular barcoding, with unique molecular identifiers applied to normalize quantification of the TCRbeta repertoire. TCRdb itself trimmed the public reads at Q25 with fastp, ran MiXCR and retained productive beta chains. Every distinct CDR3 protein forms one entry, paired with its most common genes and DNA. The sample records about 600,000 distinct CDR3 sequences, over 10% of which are singletons. About 2.2% of the sample rests with the top ten.

Sequenced here: PBMCs, mostly from graft donor cells, sampled 360 days after TCRalphabeta/CD19-depleted stem cell transplant. In this chain, TRBV18 is recombined with TRBJ1-2; no confident D gene assignment can be made. This TCR was recovered from a male patient between 10 and 17 years old who had a stem cell transplant for acute myeloid leukemia, so the T cells may come from the graft donor. The sequenced DNA: TGTGCCAGCTCACCACTCCATGGCTACACCTTC. Its coded protein is CASSPLHGYTF.